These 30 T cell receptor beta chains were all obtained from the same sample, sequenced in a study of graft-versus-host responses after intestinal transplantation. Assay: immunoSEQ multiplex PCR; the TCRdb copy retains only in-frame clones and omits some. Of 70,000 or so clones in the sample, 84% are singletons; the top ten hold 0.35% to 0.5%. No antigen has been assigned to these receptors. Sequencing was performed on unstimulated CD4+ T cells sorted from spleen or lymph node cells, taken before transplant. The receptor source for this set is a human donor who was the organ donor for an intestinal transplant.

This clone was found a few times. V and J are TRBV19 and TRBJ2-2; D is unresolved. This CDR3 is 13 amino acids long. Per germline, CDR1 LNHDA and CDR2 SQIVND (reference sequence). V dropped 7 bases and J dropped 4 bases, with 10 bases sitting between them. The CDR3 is CASKSRSTGELFF. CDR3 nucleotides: TGTGCCAGTAAAAGCAGGTCCACCGGGGAGCTGTTTTTT. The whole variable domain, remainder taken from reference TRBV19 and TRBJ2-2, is DGGITQSPKYLFRKEGQNVTLSCEQNLNHDAMYWYRQDPGQGLRLIYYSQIVNDFQKGDIAEGYSVSREKKESFPLTVTSAQKNPTAFYLCASKSRSTGELFFGEGSRLTVL.

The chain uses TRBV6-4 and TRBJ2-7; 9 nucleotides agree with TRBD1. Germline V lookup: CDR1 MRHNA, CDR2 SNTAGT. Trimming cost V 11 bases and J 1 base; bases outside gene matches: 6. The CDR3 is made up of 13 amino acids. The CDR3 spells CASPGQGSYEQYV. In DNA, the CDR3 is TGTGCCTCCCCGGGACAGGGATCCTACGAGCAGTACGTC.

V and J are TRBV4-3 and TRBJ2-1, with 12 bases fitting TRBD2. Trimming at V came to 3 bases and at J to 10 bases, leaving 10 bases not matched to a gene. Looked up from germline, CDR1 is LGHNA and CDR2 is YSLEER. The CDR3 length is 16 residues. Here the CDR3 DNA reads TGCGCCAGCAGCCAGTTTCTAGCGGGGGGGCTGAGGGAGCAGTTCTTC. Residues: CASSQFLAGGLREQFF.

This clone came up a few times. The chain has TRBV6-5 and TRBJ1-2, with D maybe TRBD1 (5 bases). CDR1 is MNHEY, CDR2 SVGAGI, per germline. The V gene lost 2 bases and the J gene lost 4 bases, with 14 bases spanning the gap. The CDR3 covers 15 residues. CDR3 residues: CASSYGREVSYGYTF. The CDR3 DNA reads TGTGCCAGCAGTTACGGCAGGGAGGTCTCCTATGGCTACACCTTC.

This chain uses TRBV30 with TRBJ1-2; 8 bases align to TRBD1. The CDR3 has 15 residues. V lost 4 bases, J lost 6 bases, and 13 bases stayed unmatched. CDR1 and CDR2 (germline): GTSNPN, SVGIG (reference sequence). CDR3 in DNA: TGTGCCTGGACCATCGGACAGGGTGGCTTCGATGGCTACACCTTC. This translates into CAWTIGQGGFDGYTF.

The CDR3 here is CAKTDRVLQHF. As DNA, the CDR3 is TGTGCCAAGACAGACAGGGTCCTCCAGCATTTT. The rearrangement links TRBV27 to TRBJ1-5, with 7 bases matching TRBD1. With 10 bases clipped from V and 12 bases from J, the junction kept 9 bases outside the gene matches. The length of the CDR3 is 11 residues. Looked up from germline, CDR1 is MNHEY and CDR2 is SMNVEV (reference sequence).

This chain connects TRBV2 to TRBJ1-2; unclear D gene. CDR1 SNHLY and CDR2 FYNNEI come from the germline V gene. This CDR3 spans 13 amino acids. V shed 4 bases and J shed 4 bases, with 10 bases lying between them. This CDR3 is CASSVGRIYGYTF. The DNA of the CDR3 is TGTGCCAGCAGTGTGGGCCGGATCTATGGCTACACCTTC.

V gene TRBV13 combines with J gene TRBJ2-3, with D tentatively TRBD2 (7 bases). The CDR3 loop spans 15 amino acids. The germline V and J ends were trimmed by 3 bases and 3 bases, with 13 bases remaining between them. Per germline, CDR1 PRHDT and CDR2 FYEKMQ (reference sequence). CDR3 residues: CASSFGGRTTDTQYF. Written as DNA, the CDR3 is TGTGCCAGCAGCTTCGGGGGGCGAACTACAGATACGCAGTATTTT.

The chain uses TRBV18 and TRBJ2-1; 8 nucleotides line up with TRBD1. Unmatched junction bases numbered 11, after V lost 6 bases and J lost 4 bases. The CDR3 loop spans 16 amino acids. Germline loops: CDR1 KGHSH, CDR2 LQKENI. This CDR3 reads CASSPPGGESYNEQFF. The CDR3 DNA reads TGTGCCAGCTCCCCCCCAGGGGGCGAATCTTACAATGAGCAGTTCTTC.

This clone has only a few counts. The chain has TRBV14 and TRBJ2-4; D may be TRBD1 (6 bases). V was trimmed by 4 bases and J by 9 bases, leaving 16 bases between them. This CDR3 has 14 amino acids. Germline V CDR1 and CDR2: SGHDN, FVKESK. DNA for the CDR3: TGTGCCAGCAGCCCCAGCTTAGCCAGGGGCATTCAGTACTTC. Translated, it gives CASSPSLARGIQYF.

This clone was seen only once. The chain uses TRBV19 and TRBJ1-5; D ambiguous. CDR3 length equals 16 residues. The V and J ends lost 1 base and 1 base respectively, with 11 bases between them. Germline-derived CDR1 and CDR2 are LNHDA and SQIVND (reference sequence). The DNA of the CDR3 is TGTGCCAGTAGTATAGTTAAAGGTAGCAGCAATCAGCCCCAGCATTTT. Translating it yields CASSIVKGSSNQPQHF.

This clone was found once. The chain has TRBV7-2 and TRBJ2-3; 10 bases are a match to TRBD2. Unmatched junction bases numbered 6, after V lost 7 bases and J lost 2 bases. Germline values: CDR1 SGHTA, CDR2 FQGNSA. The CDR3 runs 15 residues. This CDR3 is CASKSGGAHTDTQYF. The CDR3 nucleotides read TGTGCCAGCAAGAGCGGGGGGGCCCACACAGATACGCAGTATTTT.

The CDR3 sequence: CASSYSWETGNSPLHF. The CDR3 DNA sequence: TGTGCCAGCAGTTACTCGTGGGAGACGGGGAATTCACCCCTCCACTTT. The chain employs TRBV6-5 and TRBJ1-6; no reliable D call. The germline V gene has CDR1 MNHEY and CDR2 SVGAGI. The CDR3 contains 16 residues. The V end was cut by 0 bases, the J end by 7 bases, with 13 bases between.

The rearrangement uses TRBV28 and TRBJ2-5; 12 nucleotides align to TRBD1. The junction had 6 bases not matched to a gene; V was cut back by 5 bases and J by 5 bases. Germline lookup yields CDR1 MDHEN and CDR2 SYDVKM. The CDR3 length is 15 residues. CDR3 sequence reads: CASSPGQGAWETQYF. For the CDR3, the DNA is TGTGCCAGCAGTCCGGGACAGGGGGCTTGGGAGACCCAGTACTTC.

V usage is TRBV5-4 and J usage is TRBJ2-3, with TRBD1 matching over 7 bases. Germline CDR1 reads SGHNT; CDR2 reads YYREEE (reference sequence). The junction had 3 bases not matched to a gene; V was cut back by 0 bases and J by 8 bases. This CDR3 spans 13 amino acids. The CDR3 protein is CASSLVGGGTQYF. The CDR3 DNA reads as TGTGCCAGCAGCTTGGTAGGGGGCGGTACGCAGTATTTT. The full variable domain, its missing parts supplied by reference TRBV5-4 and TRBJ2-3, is ETGVTQSPTHLIKTRGQQVTLRCSSQSGHNTVSWYQQALGQGPQFIFQYYREEENGRGNFPPRFSGLQFPNYSSELNVNALELDDSALYLCASSLVGGGTQYFGPGTRLTVL.

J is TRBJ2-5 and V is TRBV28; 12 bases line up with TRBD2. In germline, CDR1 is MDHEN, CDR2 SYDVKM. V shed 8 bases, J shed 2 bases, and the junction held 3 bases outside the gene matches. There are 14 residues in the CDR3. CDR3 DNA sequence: TGTGCCAGCGGTACTAGCGGGGGGCAAGAGACCCAGTACTTC. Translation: CASGTSGGQETQYF.

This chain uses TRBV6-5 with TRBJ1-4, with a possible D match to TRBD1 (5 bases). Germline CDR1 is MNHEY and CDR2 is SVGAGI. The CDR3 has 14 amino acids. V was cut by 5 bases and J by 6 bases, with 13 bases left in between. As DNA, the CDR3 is TGTGCCAGCAGTCCCCTTCGGGGGGATGAAAAACTGTTTTTT. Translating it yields CASSPLRGDEKLFF.

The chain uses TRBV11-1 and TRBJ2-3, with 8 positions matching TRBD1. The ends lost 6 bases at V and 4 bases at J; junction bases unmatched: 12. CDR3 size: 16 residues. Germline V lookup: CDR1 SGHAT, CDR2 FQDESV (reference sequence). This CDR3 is CASSLQQGARADTQYF. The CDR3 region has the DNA TGTGCCAGCAGTTTACAGCAGGGGGCGCGGGCAGATACGCAGTATTTT.

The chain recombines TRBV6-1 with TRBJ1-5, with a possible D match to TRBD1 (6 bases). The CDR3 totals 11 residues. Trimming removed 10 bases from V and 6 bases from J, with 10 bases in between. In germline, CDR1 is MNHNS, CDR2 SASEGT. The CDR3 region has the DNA TGTGCCACACGAGGGGGTCAGCCCCAGCATTTT. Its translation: CATRGGQPQHF.

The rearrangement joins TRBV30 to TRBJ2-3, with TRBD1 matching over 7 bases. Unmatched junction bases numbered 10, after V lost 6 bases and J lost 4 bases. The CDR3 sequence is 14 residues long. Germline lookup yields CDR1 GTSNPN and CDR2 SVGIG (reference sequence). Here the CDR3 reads CACQTGVVADTQYF. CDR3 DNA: TGTGCCTGTCAAACAGGGGTCGTGGCAGATACGCAGTATTTT.

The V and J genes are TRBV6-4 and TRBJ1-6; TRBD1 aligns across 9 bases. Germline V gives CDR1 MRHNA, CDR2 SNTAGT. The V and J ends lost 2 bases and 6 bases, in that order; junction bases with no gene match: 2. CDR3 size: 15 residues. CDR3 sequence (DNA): TGTGCCAGCAGTGACACAGGGGGCTTTAATTCACCCCTCCACTTT. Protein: CASSDTGGFNSPLHF.

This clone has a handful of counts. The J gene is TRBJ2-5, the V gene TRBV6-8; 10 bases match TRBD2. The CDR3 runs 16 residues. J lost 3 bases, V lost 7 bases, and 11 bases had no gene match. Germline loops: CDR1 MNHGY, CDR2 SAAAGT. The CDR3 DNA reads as TGTGCCAGCAATATAGGACTAGCGGAGGACGAAGAGACCCAGTACTTC. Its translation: CASNIGLAEDEETQYF.

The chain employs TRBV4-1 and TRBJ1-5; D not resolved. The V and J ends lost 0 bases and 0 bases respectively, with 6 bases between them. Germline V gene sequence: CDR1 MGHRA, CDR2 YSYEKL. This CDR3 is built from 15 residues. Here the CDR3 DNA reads TGCGCCAGCAGCCAAGATTTTAATAGCAATCAGCCCCAGCATTTT. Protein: CASSQDFNSNQPQHF.

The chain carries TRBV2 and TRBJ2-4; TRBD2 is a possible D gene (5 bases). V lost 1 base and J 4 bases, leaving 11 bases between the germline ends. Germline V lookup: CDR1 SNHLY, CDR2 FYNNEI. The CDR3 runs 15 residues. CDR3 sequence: CASSEEVGVKNIQYF. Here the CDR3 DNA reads TGTGCCAGCAGTGAAGAGGTGGGAGTAAAAAACATTCAGTACTTC. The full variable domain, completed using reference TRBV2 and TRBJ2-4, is EPEVTQTPSHQVTQMGQEVILRCVPISNHLYFYWYRQILGQKVEFLVSFYNNEISEKSEIFDDQFSVERPDGSNFTLKIRSTKLEDSAMYFCASSEEVGVKNIQYFGAGTRLSVL.

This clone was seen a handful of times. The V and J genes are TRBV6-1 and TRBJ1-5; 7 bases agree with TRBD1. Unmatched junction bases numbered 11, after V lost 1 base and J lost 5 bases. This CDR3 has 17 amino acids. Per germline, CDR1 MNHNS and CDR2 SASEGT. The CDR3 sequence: CASSEGTLDRTYQPQHF. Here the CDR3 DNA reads TGTGCCAGCAGTGAAGGGACATTGGACAGGACCTATCAGCCCCAGCATTTT.

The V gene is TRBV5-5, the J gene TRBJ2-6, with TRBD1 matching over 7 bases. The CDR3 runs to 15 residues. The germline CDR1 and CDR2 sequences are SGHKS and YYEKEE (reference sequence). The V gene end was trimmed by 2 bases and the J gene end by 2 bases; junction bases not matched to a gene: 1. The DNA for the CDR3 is TGTGCCAGCAGCTTTACAGGGGCTGGGGCCAACGTCCTGACTTTC. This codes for CASSFTGAGANVLTF.

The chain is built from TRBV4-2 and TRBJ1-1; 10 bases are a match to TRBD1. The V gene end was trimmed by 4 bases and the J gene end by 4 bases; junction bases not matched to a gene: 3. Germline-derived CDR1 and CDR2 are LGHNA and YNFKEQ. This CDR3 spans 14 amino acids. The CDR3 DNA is TGTGCCAGCAGCCGAGGACAGGGGGGCACTGAAGCTTTCTTT. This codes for CASSRGQGGTEAFF.

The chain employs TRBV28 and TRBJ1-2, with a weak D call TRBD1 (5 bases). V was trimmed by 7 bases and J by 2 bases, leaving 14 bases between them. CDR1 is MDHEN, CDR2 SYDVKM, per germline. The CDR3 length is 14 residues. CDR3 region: CASTAGRGNYGYTF. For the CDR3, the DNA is TGTGCCAGCACCGCGGGGCGGGGAAACTATGGCTACACCTTC.

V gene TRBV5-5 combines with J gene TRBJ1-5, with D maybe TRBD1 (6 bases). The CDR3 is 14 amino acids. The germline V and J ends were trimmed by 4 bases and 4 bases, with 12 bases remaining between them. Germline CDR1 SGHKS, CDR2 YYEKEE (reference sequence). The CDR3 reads CASSRQQGNQPQHF. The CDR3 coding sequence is TGTGCCAGCAGCCGCCAACAGGGAAATCAGCCCCAGCATTTT.

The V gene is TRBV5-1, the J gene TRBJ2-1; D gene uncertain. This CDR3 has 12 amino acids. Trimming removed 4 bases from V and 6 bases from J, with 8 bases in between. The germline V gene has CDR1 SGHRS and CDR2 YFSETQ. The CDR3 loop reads CASSPYFNEQFF. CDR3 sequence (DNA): TGCGCCAGCAGCCCTTACTTCAATGAGCAGTTCTTC.